The subject of this entry is one T cell receptor (beta chain). The germline V gene has CDR1 MNHNS and CDR2 SASEGT. This CDR3 is built from 16 residues. The entry originates in a study of CD4 and CD8 cells across lung adenocarcinoma regions. TCRdb passed the PCR reads through MiXCR, listing each CDR3 protein once. Of several thousand distinct CDR3 sequences in the sample, under 55% were seen once. The V gene is TRBV6-1, the J gene TRBJ2-3; the D gene could be TRBD1 or TRBD2 (6 bases each). The J call may be in error: the DNA end matches TRBJ2-5 better. This sequence was found in a female donor with lung adenocarcinoma. The CD4 and CD8 labels of this study may be unreliable. What was sequenced was CD8+ T cells from the center of a lung tumor. The CDR3 region is CASAGLGGPSPETQYF. The CDR3 nucleotides are TGTGCCAGCGCGGGGCTCGGGGGCCCTAGCCCAGAGACCCAGTACTTC.